This TCR beta chain was retrieved from a study of shared clonotypes between healthy human individuals. To note about this clone: Antigen: not known.

Profiling relied on immunoSEQ multiplex PCR, and the TCRdb table lists in-frame clones only, not all of them. The repertoire holds 2 million to 2.5 million clones, with 93% as singletons. Overall study results and limits: The naive CD4 repertoires of several donors were compared, and around 5% of clonotypes were shared.

V lost 4 bases, J lost 8 bases, and 17 bases lay in between. This CDR3 is 13 amino acids long. The germline V gene has CDR1 GTSNPN and CDR2 SVGIG (reference sequence). The V gene is TRBV30, the J gene TRBJ1-2; D gene uncertain. The TCR comes from a man between 18 and 29 years old in good health. Some clones in this sample may be carry-over from other donors' samples. Specimen: naive CD4+ T cells from PBMCs. Subset given: CD45RA+ positively selected. The CDR3 DNA follows: TGTGCCTGGATCGACGGGCCCTCGCAAGGCTACACCTTC. It specifies CAWIDGPSQGYTF.